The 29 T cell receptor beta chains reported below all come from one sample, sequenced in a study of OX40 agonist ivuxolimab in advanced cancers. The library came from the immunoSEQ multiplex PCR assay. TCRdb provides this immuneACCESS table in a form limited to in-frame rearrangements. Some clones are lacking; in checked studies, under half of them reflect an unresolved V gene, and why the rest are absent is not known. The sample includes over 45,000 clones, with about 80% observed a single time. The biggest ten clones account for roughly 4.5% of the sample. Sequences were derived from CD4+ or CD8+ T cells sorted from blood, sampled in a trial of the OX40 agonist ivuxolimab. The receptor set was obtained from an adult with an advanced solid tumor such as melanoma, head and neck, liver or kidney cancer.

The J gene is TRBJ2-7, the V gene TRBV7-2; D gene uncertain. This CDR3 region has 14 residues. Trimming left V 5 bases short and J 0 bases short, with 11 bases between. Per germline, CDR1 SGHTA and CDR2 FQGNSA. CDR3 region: CASSPKRLSYEQYF. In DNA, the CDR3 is TGTGCCAGCAGCCCTAAGAGACTCTCCTACGAGCAGTACTTC.

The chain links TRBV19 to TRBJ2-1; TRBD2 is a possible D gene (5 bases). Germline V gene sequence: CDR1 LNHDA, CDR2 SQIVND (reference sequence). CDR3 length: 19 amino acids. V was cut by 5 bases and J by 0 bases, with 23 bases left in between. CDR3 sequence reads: CASSPRDPLGAISYNEQFF. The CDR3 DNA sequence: TGTGCCAGTAGTCCCCGGGATCCCCTTGGCGCCATCTCCTACAATGAGCAGTTCTTC.

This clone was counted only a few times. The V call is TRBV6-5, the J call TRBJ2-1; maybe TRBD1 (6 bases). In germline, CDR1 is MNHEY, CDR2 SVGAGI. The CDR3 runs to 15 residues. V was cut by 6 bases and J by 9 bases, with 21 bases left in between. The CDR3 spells CASRYRANVMSEQFF. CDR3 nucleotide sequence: TGTGCCAGCAGGTACAGGGCCAATGTCATGAGTGAGCAGTTCTTC.

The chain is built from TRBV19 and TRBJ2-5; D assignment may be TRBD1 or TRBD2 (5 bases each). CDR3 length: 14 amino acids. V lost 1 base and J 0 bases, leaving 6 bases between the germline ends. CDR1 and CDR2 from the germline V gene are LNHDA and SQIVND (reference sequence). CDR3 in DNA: TGTGCCAGTAGTATAGGGGGGAACCAAGAGACCCAGTACTTC. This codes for CASSIGGNQETQYF.

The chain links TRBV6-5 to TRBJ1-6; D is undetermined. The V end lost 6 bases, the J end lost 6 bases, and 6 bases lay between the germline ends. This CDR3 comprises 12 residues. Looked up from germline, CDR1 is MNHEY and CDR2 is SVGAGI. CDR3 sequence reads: CASRLGNSPLHF. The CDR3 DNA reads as TGTGCCAGCAGGCTGGGTAATTCACCCCTCCACTTT.

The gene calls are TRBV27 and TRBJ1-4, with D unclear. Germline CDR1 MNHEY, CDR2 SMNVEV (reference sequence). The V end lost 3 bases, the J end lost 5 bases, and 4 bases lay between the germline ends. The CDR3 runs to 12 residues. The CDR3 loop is CASSFPNEKLFF. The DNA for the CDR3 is TGTGCCAGCAGTTTCCCCAATGAAAAACTGTTTTTT.

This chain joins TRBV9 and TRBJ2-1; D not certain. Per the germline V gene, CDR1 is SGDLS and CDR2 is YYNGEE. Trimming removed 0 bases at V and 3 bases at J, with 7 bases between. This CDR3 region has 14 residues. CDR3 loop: CASSVGRIYNEQFF. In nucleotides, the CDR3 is TGTGCCAGCAGCGTAGGAAGGATCTACAATGAGCAGTTCTTC.

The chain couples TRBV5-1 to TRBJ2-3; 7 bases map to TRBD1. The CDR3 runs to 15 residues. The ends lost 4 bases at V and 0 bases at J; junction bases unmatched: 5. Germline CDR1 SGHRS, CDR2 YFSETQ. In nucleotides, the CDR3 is TGCGCCAGCAGCCCGACAGGGTATAGCACAGATACGCAGTATTTT. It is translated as CASSPTGYSTDTQYF.

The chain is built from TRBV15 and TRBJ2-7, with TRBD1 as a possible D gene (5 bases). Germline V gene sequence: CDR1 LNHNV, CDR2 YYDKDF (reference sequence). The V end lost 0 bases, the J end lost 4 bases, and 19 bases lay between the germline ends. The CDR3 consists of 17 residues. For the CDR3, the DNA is TGTGCCACCAGCAGAGATCAGGGCCCCGGATTCAAATACGAGCAGTACTTC. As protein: CATSRDQGPGFKYEQYF.

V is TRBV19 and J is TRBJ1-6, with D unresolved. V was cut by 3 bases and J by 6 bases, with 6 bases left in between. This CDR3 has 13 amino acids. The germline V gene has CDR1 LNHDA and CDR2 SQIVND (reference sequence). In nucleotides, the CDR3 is TGTGCCAGTAGTATCCAGCTTAATTCACCCCTCCACTTT. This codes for CASSIQLNSPLHF. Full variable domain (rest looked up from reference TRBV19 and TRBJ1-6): DGGITQSPKYLFRKEGQNVTLSCEQNLNHDAMYWYRQDPGQGLRLIYYSQIVNDFQKGDIAEGYSVSREKKESFPLTVTSAQKNPTAFYLCASSIQLNSPLHFGNGTRLTVT.

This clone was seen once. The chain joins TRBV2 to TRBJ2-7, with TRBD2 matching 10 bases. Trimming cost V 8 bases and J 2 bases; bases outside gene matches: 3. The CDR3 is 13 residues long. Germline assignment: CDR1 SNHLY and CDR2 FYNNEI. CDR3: CASRTSGTYEQYF. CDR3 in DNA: TGTGCCAGCCGGACTAGCGGAACCTACGAGCAGTACTTC.

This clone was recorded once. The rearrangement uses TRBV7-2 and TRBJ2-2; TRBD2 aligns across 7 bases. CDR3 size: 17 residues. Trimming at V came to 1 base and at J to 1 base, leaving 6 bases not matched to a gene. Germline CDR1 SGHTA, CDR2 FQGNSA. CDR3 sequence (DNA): TGTGCCAGCAGCTTAGGAGTACTAGCGAGGAACACCGGGGAGCTGTTTTTT. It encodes CASSLGVLARNTGELFF. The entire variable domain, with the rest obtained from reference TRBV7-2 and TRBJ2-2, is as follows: GAGVSQSPSNKVTEKGKDVELRCDPISGHTALYWYRQSLGQGLEFLIYFQGNSAPDKSGLPSDRFSAERTGGSVSTLTIQRTQQEDSAVYLCASSLGVLARNTGELFFGEGSRLTVL.

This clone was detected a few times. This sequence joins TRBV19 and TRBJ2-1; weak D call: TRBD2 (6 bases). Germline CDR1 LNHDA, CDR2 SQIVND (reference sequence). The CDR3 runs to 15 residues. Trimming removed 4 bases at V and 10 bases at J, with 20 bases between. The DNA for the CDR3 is TGTGCCAGTAGTACCTTCTCCAGCGGGTATCGGGAGCAGTTCTTC. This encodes CASSTFSSGYREQFF.

CDR3 sequence: CASSLGGSSYNEQFF. The CDR3 nucleotides are TGCGCCAGCAGCTTGGGAGGGAGCTCCTACAATGAGCAGTTCTTC. The chain is built from TRBV5-1 and TRBJ2-1; tentatively, D is TRBD2 (5 bases). V dropped 0 bases and J dropped 0 bases, with 7 bases sitting between them. Looked up from germline, CDR1 is SGHRS and CDR2 is YFSETQ. CDR3 size: 15 residues.

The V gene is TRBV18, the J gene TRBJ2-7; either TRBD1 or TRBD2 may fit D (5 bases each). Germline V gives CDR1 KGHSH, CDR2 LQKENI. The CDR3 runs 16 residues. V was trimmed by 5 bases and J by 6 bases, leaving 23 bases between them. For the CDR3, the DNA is TGTGCCAGCTCATCAACCGGGACCCTGGTCGAAAGCGAGCAGTACTTC. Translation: CASSSTGTLVESEQYF.

The CDR3 region is CAWSERERGAQFF. The CDR3 region has the DNA TGTGCCTGGAGTGAACGGGAGCGTGGAGCGCAGTTCTTC. This chain uses TRBV30 with TRBJ2-1; D possibly corresponds to TRBD2 (6 bases). Deletions cut 1 base from V and 12 bases from J, with 16 bases between. CDR1 and CDR2 (germline): GTSNPN, SVGIG (reference sequence). This CDR3 has 13 residues.

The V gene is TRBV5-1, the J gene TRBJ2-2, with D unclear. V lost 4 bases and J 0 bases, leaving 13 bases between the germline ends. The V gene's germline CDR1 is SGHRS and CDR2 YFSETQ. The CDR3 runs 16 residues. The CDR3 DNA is TGCGCCAGCAGCCTAGTATGGTCCGCGAACACCGGGGAGCTGTTTTTT. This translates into CASSLVWSANTGELFF.

CDR3 nucleotide sequence: TGTGCCAGCAGCCCCTACCGGGTGCCCCCTGACACCATATATTTT. Protein product: CASSPYRVPPDTIYF. The chain carries TRBV11-2 and TRBJ1-3; D is uncertain. CDR3 length: 15 residues. The V end lost 5 bases, the J end lost 8 bases, and 19 bases lay between the germline ends. The germline gives CDR1 SGHAT, CDR2 FQNNGV.

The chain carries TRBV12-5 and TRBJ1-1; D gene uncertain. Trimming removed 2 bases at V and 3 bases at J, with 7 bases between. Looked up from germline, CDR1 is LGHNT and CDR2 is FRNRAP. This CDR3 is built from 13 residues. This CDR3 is CASGLSRDTEAFF. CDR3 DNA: TGTGCTAGTGGTTTGTCCCGGGACACTGAAGCTTTCTTT.

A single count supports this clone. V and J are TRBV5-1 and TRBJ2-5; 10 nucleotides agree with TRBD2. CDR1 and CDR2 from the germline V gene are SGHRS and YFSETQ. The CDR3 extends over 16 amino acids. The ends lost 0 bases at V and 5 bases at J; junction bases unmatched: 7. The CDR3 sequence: CASSLAGTSAGETQYF. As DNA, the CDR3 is TGCGCCAGCAGCTTGGCCGGGACTAGCGCGGGGGAGACCCAGTACTTC.

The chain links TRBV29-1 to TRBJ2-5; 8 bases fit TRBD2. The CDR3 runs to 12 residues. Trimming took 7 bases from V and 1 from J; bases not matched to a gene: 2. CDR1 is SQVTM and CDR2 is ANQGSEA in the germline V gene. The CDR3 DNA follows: TGCAGCGCGCGGGGGGTCCAAGAGACCCAGTACTTC. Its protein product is CSARGVQETQYF.

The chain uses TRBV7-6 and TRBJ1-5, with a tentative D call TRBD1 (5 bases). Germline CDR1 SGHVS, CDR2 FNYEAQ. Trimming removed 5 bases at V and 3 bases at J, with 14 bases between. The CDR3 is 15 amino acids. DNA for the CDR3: TGTGCCAGCAGCGGAGAAGACAGTCTCAATCAGCCCCAGCATTTT. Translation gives CASSGEDSLNQPQHF.

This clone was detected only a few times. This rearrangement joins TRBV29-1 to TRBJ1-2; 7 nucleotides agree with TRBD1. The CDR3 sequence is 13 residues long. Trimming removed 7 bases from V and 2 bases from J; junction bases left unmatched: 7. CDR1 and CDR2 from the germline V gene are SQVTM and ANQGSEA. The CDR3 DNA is TGCAGCGCTGGTTCGGGACAGAACTATGGCTACACCTTC. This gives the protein CSAGSGQNYGYTF.

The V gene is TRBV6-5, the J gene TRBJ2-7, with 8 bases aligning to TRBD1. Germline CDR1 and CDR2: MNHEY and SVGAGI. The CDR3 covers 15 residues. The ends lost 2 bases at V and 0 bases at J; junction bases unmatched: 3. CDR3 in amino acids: CASSYEGQASYEQYF. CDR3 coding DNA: TGTGCCAGCAGTTACGAGGGACAGGCCTCCTACGAGCAGTACTTC.

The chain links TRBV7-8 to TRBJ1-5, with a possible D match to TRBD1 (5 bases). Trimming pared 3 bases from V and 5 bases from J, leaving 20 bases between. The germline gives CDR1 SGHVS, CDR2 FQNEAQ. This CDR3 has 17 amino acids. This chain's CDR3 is CASSFGWQARGDQPQHF. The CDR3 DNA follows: TGTGCCAGCAGCTTCGGCTGGCAGGCCCGGGGGGATCAGCCCCAGCATTTT. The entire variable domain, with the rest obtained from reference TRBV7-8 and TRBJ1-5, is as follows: GAGVSQSPRYKVAKRGQDVALRCDPISGHVSLFWYQQALGQGPEFLTYFQNEAQLDKSGLPSDRFFAERPEGSVSTLKIQRTQQEDSAVYLCASSFGWQARGDQPQHFGDGTRLSIL.

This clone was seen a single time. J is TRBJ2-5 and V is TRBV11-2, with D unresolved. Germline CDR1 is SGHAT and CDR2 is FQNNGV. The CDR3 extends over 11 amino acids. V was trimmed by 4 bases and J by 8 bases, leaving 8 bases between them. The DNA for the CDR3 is TGTGCCAGCAGCTCCGGCCACACCCAGTACTTC. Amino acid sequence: CASSSGHTQYF.

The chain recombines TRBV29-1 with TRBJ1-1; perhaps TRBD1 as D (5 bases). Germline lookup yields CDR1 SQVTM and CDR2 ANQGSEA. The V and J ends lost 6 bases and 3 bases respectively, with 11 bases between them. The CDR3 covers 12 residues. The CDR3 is CSVLEGHTEAFF. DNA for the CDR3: TGCAGCGTCCTAGAGGGGCACACTGAAGCTTTCTTT.

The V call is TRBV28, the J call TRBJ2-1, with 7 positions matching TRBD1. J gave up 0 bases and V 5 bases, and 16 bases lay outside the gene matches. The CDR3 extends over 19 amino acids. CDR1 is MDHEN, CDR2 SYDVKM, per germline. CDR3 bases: TGTGCCAGCAGTCTATTTGCCCGCCACAGGGGTGGCTCCTACAATGAGCAGTTCTTC. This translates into CASSLFARHRGGSYNEQFF.

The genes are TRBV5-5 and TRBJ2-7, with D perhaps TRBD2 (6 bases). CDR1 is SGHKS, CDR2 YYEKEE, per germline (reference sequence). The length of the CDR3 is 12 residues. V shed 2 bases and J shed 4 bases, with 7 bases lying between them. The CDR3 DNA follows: TGTGCCAGCAGCTTAGGAGGGTACGAGCAGTACTTC. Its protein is CASSLGGYEQYF. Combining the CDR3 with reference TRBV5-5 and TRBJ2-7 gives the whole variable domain DAGVTQSPTHLIKTRGQQVTLRCSPISGHKSVSWYQQVLGQGPQFIFQYYEKEERGRGNFPDRFSARQFPNYSSELNVNALLLGDSALYLCASSLGGYEQYFGPGTRLTVT.